This section outlines one TCR beta chain sequence together with its context. Its cognate antigen is unknown. This sample was taken from a study of cytomegalovirus exposure and HLA in healthy donors. Across the whole study: Earlier sequencing of about 179 million T cells yielded roughly 120 million unique TCR beta sequences.

V was clipped by 2 bases and J by 6 bases; unmatched bases: 4. The length of the CDR3 is 13 residues. Germline-derived CDR1 and CDR2 are LNHDA and SQIVND (reference sequence). Study-wide points: Researchers reported in a later analysis that common viral pathogens appeared linked to several top clusters. Reportedly, HLA-A and HLA-B alleles of most subjects were accurately predicted from TCR beta. The dataset shows that most TCR sequences were rare, while some public TCRs occurred in many donors.

In the PCR, 60 Vbeta and 13 Jbeta primers were used. The protocol was immunoSEQ multiplex PCR, while the TCRdb copy is restricted to in-frame clones and leaves out a portion. The profile shows tens of thousands of clones, roughly 79% of them singletons. The genes are TRBV19 and TRBJ2-7; 7 positions match TRBD2. The clonotype originates from a man aged 50 to 60 in good health and CMV-seronegative. Sequenced: PBMCs. The CDR3 nucleotides read TGTGCCAGTAGTATAAGCGGGAATGGCGAGCAGTACTTC. Translating gives CASSISGNGEQYF.